This TCR beta chain stems from a study of shared clonotypes between healthy human individuals. CDR1 GTSNPN and CDR2 SVGIG come from the germline V gene (reference sequence). The V end was cut by 1 base, the J end by 6 bases, with 12 bases between. The CDR3 totals 13 residues. Free of recent acute infections or vaccinations, the donors were healthy HIV-negative adults. The repertoire was sequenced with immunoSEQ multiplex PCR; TCRdb's copy has only in-frame clones and lacks some. The profile shows over a million clones, about 84% of them singletons. This receptor was obtained from a man between 18 and 29 years old in good health. Some clones in this sample may be carry-over from other donors' samples. The gene calls are TRBV30 and TRBJ1-2; D gene unclear. The sample taken for sequencing was memory CD4+ T cells from PBMCs. Subset reported: CD45RA-negative fraction. DNA for the CDR3: TGTGCCTGGAGTGCTCGCGTCGGGAATGGCTACACCTTC. The encoded protein is CAWSARVGNGYTF.